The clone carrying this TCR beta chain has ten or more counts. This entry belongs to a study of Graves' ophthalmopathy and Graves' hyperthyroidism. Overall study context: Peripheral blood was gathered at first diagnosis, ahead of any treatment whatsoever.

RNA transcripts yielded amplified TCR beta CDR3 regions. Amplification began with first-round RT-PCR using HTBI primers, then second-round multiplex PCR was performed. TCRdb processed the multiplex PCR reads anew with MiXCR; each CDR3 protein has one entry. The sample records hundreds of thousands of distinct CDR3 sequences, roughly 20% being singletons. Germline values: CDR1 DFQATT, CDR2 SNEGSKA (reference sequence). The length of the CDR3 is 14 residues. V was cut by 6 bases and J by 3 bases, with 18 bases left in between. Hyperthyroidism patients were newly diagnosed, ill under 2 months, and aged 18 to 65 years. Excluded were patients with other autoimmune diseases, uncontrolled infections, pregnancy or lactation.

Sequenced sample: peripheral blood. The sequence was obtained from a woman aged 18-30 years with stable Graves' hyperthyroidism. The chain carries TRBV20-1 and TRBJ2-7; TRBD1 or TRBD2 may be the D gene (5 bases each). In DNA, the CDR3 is TGCAGTGCAATAACCGGGACCGGTATCTACGAGCAGTACTTC. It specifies CSAITGTGIYEQYF.